Shown below are 6 T cell receptor beta chains from a single sample sequenced in a study of shared clonotypes between healthy human individuals (TCRdb year 2020). CD8 naive samples were obtained by positive selection for CCR7 among CD45RO-negative cells, yielding a CD45RA+CCR7+ population from which TemRA cells were excluded. Preparation of the library involved the immunoSEQ multiplex PCR assay. In TCRdb, the immuneACCESS table is reduced to in-frame sequences with V and J assigned. These tables do not hold every clone; where another copy was compared, an unresolved V gene accounts for under half, and the others remain unexplained. A total of about 2.2 million clones appear in this sample, roughly 93% of them only once. About 1.6% of the sample is taken by the ten largest. Sequencing input: naive CD8+ T cells from PBMCs. The cell subset or site label corresponds to: CD45RA+CCR7+. Receptors originate from a man younger than 35 in good health. Some clones in this sample may be carry-over from other donors' samples.

The V and J genes are TRBV2 and TRBJ1-1; the D gene is possibly TRBD1 (6 bases). Germline loops: CDR1 SNHLY, CDR2 FYNNEI. The ends were cut back, 4 bases at V and 2 bases at J, with 8 bases in the middle. CDR3 length equals 13 residues. CDR3 nucleotides: TGTGCCAGCAGTGGACAGGACAACACTGAAGCTTTCTTT. Protein sequence: CASSGQDNTEAFF.

The rearrangement uses TRBV6-6 and TRBJ1-3, with no clear D. V shed 4 bases and J shed 0 bases, with 10 bases lying between them. The CDR3 contains 15 residues. Germline V CDR1 and CDR2: MNHNY, SVGAGI (reference sequence). The CDR3 nucleotides are TGTGCCAGCAGTTTTTATCTGCGCTCTGGAAACACCATATATTTT. Translation gives CASSFYLRSGNTIYF.

V usage is TRBV28 and J usage is TRBJ2-1; the match to TRBD2 covers 13 bases. This CDR3 comprises 18 residues. Germline CDR1 MDHEN, CDR2 SYDVKM. After removal of 6 bases from V and 3 bases from J, the junction contained 11 bases not matched to a gene. The CDR3 DNA reads as TGTGCCAGCAGCCCAAATGGACTAGCGGGAGTGAACTACAATGAGCAGTTCTTC. It translates to CASSPNGLAGVNYNEQFF. Variable domain in full (rest from reference TRBV28 and TRBJ2-1): DVKVTQSSRYLVKRTGEKVFLECVQDMDHENMFWYRQDPGLGLRLIYFSYDVKMKEKGDIPEGYSVSREKKERFSLILESASTNQTSMYLCASSPNGLAGVNYNEQFFGPGTRLTVL.

The chain links TRBV7-2 to TRBJ1-2; maybe TRBD1 (5 bases). The ends were cut back, 3 bases at V and 7 bases at J, with 12 bases in the middle. CDR1 and CDR2 (germline): SGHTA, FQGNSA. The CDR3 totals 13 residues. For the CDR3, the DNA is TGTGCCAGCAGCTTGGGGGGATACGCTGGCTACACCTTC. Protein sequence: CASSLGGYAGYTF.

V is TRBV4-1 and J is TRBJ1-4; D possibly corresponds to TRBD1 (5 bases). Germline loops: CDR1 MGHRA, CDR2 YSYEKL. The CDR3 loop spans 14 amino acids. V lost 2 bases to trimming and J lost 3 bases, with 7 bases between them. CDR3 nucleotides: TGCGCCAGCAGCCAACACAGGTCTAATGAAAAACTGTTTTTT. Amino acids: CASSQHRSNEKLFF.

V and J are TRBV7-9 and TRBJ1-6; a weak D match, TRBD1 (6 bases). The CDR3 runs to 13 residues. Germline V lookup: CDR1 SEHNR, CDR2 FQNEAQ (reference sequence). The V end lost 4 bases, the J end lost 7 bases, and 8 bases lay between the germline ends. The CDR3 bases are TGTGCCAGCAGCTCAGACAGGAATTCACCCCTCCACTTT. It translates to CASSSDRNSPLHF.